This paragraph covers one T cell receptor (beta chain) sequence. The antigen is unknown. This record belongs to a study of graft-versus-host responses after intestinal transplantation. Study summary: Recipients got multivisceral, liver-intestinal, or isolated intestinal transplants.

Some clones are missing from TCRdb's copy, which holds only in-frame ones; the method was immunoSEQ multiplex PCR. The profile shows around 100,000 clones, roughly nine tenths of them singletons. The V end lost 5 bases, the J end lost 3 bases, and 6 bases lay between the germline ends. The V gene's germline CDR1 is LNHDA and CDR2 SQIVND (reference sequence). The CDR3 sequence is 12 residues long. Study-wide points: In recipient marrow, GvH clones were found, and some appeared first in ileum or blood. Allografts of patients with graft-donor T cell macrochimerism showed high graft-versus-host to host-versus-graft clone ratios. Peak GvH clone levels in circulation were associated with early post-transplant HvG declines.

The V call is TRBV19, the J call TRBJ2-3; D call uncertain. The sequences come from unstimulated CD4+ T cells sorted from spleen or lymph node cells, collected before transplant. This clonotype was sampled from a human donor who was the organ donor for an intestinal transplant. The CDR3 protein is CASSPGTDTQYF. CDR3 nucleotide sequence: TGTGCCAGTAGTCCCGGAACAGATACGCAGTATTTT.